The 23 T cell receptor beta chains below all came from one sample that was sequenced in a study of CD8 T cells in ankylosing spondylitis. Study-level points and caveats: Ankylosing spondylitis blood seemed to carry a telltale TCR beta motif made of several highly homologous variants.

TCRdb re-derived calls from the 5' RACE reads in MiXCR, one entry per CDR3 protein. This sample has approximately 400,000 distinct CDR3 sequences, with around 26% found just once. The antigens for these receptors are not known. The sequenced material came from blood, either unsorted or a sorted T cell fraction (not recorded which). These receptor sequences come from a male donor with ankylosing spondylitis.

The rearrangement uses TRBV5-6 and TRBJ1-2; D is unresolved. V lost 2 bases and J 4 bases, leaving 9 bases between the germline ends. CDR3 length: 13 amino acids. Germline assignment: CDR1 SGHDT and CDR2 YYEEEE. The CDR3 sequence: CASSFREFYGYTF. CDR3 sequence (DNA): TGTGCCAGCAGCTTCCGGGAGTTCTATGGCTACACCTTC. Full variable domain (rest looked up from reference TRBV5-6 and TRBJ1-2): DAGVTQSPTHLIKTRGQQVTLRCSPKSGHDTVSWYQQALGQGPQFIFQYYEEEERQRGNFPDRFSGHQFPNYSSELNVNALLLGDSALYLCASSFREFYGYTFGSGTRLTVV.

This rearrangement joins TRBV3-1 to TRBJ2-3; D not certain. Looked up from germline, CDR1 is LGHDT and CDR2 is YNNKEL (reference sequence). The CDR3 sequence is 14 residues long. Trimming left V 3 bases short and J 2 bases short, with 9 bases between. The DNA for the CDR3 is TGTGCCAGCAGCCAGGGCATACTCACAGATACGCAGTATTTT. It yields the protein CASSQGILTDTQYF.

This rearrangement joins TRBV7-9 to TRBJ1-5; D unclear. The V end lost 5 bases, the J end lost 2 bases, and 13 bases lay between the germline ends. CDR1 is SEHNR and CDR2 is FQNEAQ in the germline V gene (reference sequence). The CDR3 sequence is 15 residues long. As DNA, the CDR3 is TGTGCCAGCAGCCGGGTGGGTGAGGGCAATCAGCCCCAGCATTTT. This gives the protein CASSRVGEGNQPQHF.

The rearrangement joins TRBV7-2 to TRBJ1-2; D is perhaps TRBD1 (5 bases). Between the trimmed V and J ends, which lost 5 bases and 6 bases, there was a span of 16 bases. The germline V gene encodes CDR1 SGHTA and CDR2 FQGNSA. The CDR3 consists of 14 residues. CDR3 nucleotides: TGTGCCAGCAGCCTCCTTAGGGGTAATGATGGCTACACCTTC. Protein: CASSLLRGNDGYTF. Using reference TRBV7-2 and TRBJ1-2 for the parts outside the CDR3, the full variable domain is GAGVSQSPSNKVTEKGKDVELRCDPISGHTALYWYRQSLGQGLEFLIYFQGNSAPDKSGLPSDRFSAERTGGSVSTLTIQRTQQEDSAVYLCASSLLRGNDGYTFGSGTRLTVV.

V and J are TRBV6-6 and TRBJ2-2; D unresolved. V dropped 1 base and J dropped 6 bases, with 6 bases sitting between them. The CDR3 spans 13 residues. Germline-derived CDR1 and CDR2 are MNHNY and SVGAGI (reference sequence). This CDR3 reads CASSYLAAGELFF. Written as DNA, the CDR3 is TGTGCCAGCAGTTACTTAGCAGCCGGGGAGCTGTTTTTT.

In its sample, this clonotype was seen a few times. The V gene is TRBV2, the J gene TRBJ1-5, with D perhaps matching TRBD1 (6 bases). Trimming took off 4 bases at V and 2 bases at J, with 12 bases between the two ends. Germline V gene lookup returns CDR1 SNHLY and CDR2 FYNNEI. The CDR3 spans 15 residues. The CDR3 DNA reads TGTGCCAGCAGTGGGGGGGCAGGGGGCAATCAGCCCCAGCATTTT. Its protein is CASSGGAGGNQPQHF.

The chain links TRBV4-2 to TRBJ2-4; 8 bases map to TRBD2. The CDR3 length is 14 residues. J was trimmed by 5 bases and V by 3 bases; bases with no gene match: 3. In germline, CDR1 is LGHNA, CDR2 YNFKEQ. The CDR3 nucleotides are TGTGCCAGCAGCCAGTTAGCGGGACAAAACATTCAGTACTTC. Encoded protein: CASSQLAGQNIQYF.

This clonotype appeared a few times. The chain uses TRBV5-1 and TRBJ1-6, with a tentative D call TRBD1 (5 bases). This CDR3 comprises 15 residues. Trimming took off 4 bases at V and 1 base at J, with 9 bases between the two ends. Germline CDR1 SGHRS, CDR2 YFSETQ. CDR3 sequence: CASSRDRSYNSPLHF. CDR3 bases: TGCGCCAGCAGCCGGGACCGATCCTATAATTCACCCCTCCACTTT.

The chain recombines TRBV3-1 with TRBJ2-3; D gene ambiguous. This CDR3 region has 13 residues. V was trimmed by 1 base and J by 7 bases, leaving 9 bases between them. The germline V gene encodes CDR1 LGHDT and CDR2 YNNKEL (reference sequence). CDR3 bases: TGTGCCAGCAGCCAAGGGGTGGGGAATACGCAGTATTTT. Amino acids: CASSQGVGNTQYF.

V and J are TRBV9 and TRBJ1-5; 7 positions match TRBD1. Germline V CDR1 and CDR2: SGDLS, YYNGEE. This CDR3 is 15 amino acids long. J gave up 5 bases and V 2 bases, and 7 bases lay outside the gene matches. The CDR3 bases are TGTGCCAGCAGCGTGACAGGGTCGGTCGATCAGCCCCAGCATTTT. Its translation: CASSVTGSVDQPQHF.

The chain joins TRBV19 to TRBJ2-1; 7 nucleotides agree with TRBD2. The CDR3 loop spans 16 amino acids. V was pared by 7 bases and J by 6 bases, with 15 bases of the junction left unmatched. Germline CDR1 LNHDA, CDR2 SQIVND (reference sequence). Written as DNA, the CDR3 is TGTGCCAGTATCGAAGTGGGGGGGGAGGCGGGCAATGAGCAGTTCTTC. Translated, it gives CASIEVGGEAGNEQFF.

The genes are TRBV28 and TRBJ2-2; D perhaps matches TRBD2 (6 bases). Germline CDR1 is MDHEN and CDR2 is SYDVKM. This CDR3 contains 13 residues. V was pared by 5 bases and J by 7 bases, with 11 bases between. The CDR3 DNA reads as TGTGCCAGCAGTCCCCAGGAGGGCGGGGAGCTGTTTTTT. This translates into CASSPQEGGELFF.

This clonotype was seen more than once but under ten times. The rearrangement links TRBV28 to TRBJ2-3; D remains unclear. Germline V CDR1 and CDR2: MDHEN, SYDVKM. There are 16 residues in the CDR3. Trimming pared 5 bases from V and 3 bases from J, leaving 18 bases between. The CDR3 protein is CASSPADWVGTDTQYF. The CDR3 DNA follows: TGTGCCAGCAGTCCCGCGGATTGGGTAGGGACAGATACGCAGTATTTT.

This chain connects TRBV20-1 to TRBJ2-1; 11 bases match TRBD1. The V segment lost 4 bases and the J segment 6 bases; nucleotides outside the gene matches: 8. Germline V gene lookup returns CDR1 DFQATT and CDR2 SNEGSKA (reference sequence). This CDR3 contains 15 residues. In DNA, the CDR3 is TGCAGTGCTACCTTAGGGGACAGGGGGTCCAATGAGCAGTTCTTC. It specifies CSATLGDRGSNEQFF.

This clonotype was counted only a few times. The chain combines TRBV5-1 with TRBJ2-2, with a tentative D call TRBD1 (6 bases). The CDR3 totals 14 residues. Germline V CDR1 and CDR2: SGHRS, YFSETQ. Trimming removed 7 bases at V and 3 bases at J, with 13 bases between. CDR3 coding DNA: TGCGCCAGCGGAGACAGGACCGACACCGGGGAGCTGTTTTTT. Protein: CASGDRTDTGELFF.

V is TRBV7-2 and J is TRBJ2-2; D ambiguous. The germline CDR1 and CDR2 sequences are SGHTA and FQGNSA. The CDR3 covers 12 residues. Trimming took off 0 bases at V and 6 bases at J, with 2 bases between the two ends. This CDR3 reads CASSLASGELFF. For the CDR3, the DNA is TGTGCCAGCAGCTTAGCCTCCGGGGAGCTGTTTTTT.

This chain joins TRBV28 and TRBJ2-7; TRBD1 matches at 9 bases. This CDR3 is 15 amino acids long. Per germline, CDR1 MDHEN and CDR2 SYDVKM. The V gene end was trimmed by 5 bases and the J gene end by 2 bases; junction bases not matched to a gene: 7. The CDR3 reads CASSPRTGETYEQYV. CDR3 coding DNA: TGTGCCAGCAGTCCTCGGACAGGGGAGACCTACGAGCAGTACGTC.

The gene calls are TRBV29-1 and TRBJ2-5, with D hard to call. This CDR3 region has 14 residues. Per germline, CDR1 SQVTM and CDR2 ANQGSEA. Trimming took 4 bases from V and 2 from J, leaving 14 bases between them. This chain's CDR3 is CSVGRYRRQETQYF. The CDR3 nucleotides are TGCAGCGTTGGTCGATACCGACGTCAAGAGACCCAGTACTTC.

The chain carries TRBV5-1 and TRBJ2-1; D unresolved. Germline loops: CDR1 SGHRS, CDR2 YFSETQ. The CDR3 is 17 amino acids. V was trimmed by 4 bases and J by 5 bases, leaving 22 bases between them. In DNA form, the CDR3 reads TGCGCCAGCAGCGTTACTCCTACTCTAGGGTCCAACAATGAGCAGTTCTTC. It is translated as CASSVTPTLGSNNEQFF.

This chain uses TRBV2 with TRBJ1-4; no clear D gene. Germline values: CDR1 SNHLY, CDR2 FYNNEI. Between the trimmed V and J ends, which lost 2 bases and 8 bases, there was a span of 3 bases. The CDR3 contains 11 residues. This CDR3 reads CASSEREKLFF. In DNA form, the CDR3 reads TGTGCCAGCAGTGAACGGGAAAAACTGTTTTTT.

This clonotype was counted a few times. This sequence joins TRBV5-1 and TRBJ2-3; 11 bases fit TRBD2. Germline values: CDR1 SGHRS, CDR2 YFSETQ. With 2 bases clipped from V and 10 bases from J, the junction kept 9 bases outside the gene matches. CDR3 length: 15 amino acids. DNA for the CDR3: TGCGCCAGCAGCTTACTAGCGGGAGTCCCTTATGCGCAGTATTTT. It encodes CASSLLAGVPYAQYF.

The chain is built from TRBV7-9 and TRBJ1-1, with a tentative D call TRBD1 (6 bases). This CDR3 region has 12 residues. Germline CDR1 reads SEHNR; CDR2 reads FQNEAQ (reference sequence). Trimming removed 4 bases at V and 10 bases at J, with 13 bases between. CDR3 sequence: CASSSGGARAFF. The CDR3 DNA reads as TGTGCCAGCAGCTCGGGGGGCGCCAGAGCTTTCTTT. Looking up the rest from reference TRBV7-9 and TRBJ1-1 gives the full variable domain: DTGVSQNPRHKITKRGQNVTFRCDPISEHNRLYWYRQTLGQGPEFLTYFQNEAQLEKSRLLSDRFSAERPKGSFSTLEIQRTEQGDSAMYLCASSSGGARAFFGQGTRLTVV.

This chain uses TRBV20-1 with TRBJ2-1; 12 bases are shared with TRBD2. Per the germline V gene, CDR1 is DFQATT and CDR2 is SNEGSKA (reference sequence). CDR3 length: 14 amino acids. The ends lost 3 bases at V and 9 bases at J; junction bases unmatched: 6. CDR3 loop: CSASVLAGGGEQFF. For the CDR3, the DNA is TGCAGTGCTAGTGTACTAGCGGGAGGCGGTGAGCAGTTCTTC.